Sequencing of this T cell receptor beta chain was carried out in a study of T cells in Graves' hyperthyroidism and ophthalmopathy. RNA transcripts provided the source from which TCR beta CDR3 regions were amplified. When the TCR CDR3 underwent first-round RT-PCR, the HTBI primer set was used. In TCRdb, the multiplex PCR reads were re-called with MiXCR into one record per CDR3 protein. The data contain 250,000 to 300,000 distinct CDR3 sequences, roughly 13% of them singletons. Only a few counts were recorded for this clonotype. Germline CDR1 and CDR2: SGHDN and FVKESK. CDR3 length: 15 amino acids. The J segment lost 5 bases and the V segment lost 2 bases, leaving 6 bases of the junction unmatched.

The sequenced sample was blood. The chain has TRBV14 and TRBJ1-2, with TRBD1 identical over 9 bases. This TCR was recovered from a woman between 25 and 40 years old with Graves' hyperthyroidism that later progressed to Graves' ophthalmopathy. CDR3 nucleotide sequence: TGTGCCAGCAGCCAAACCGGGACAGGGAGATATGGCTACACCTTC. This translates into CASSQTGTGRYGYTF.